This T cell receptor beta chain was captured in a study of cytomegalovirus exposure and HLA in healthy donors. Study findings and constraints: A later analysis, which compared TCR beta chains of equal frequency, found the HLA-associated ones more clonally expanded.

Of note for this clone: What it recognizes is unknown.

Primers: 60 Vbeta forward and 13 Jbeta reverse. Some clones are missing from TCRdb's copy, which holds only in-frame ones; the method was immunoSEQ multiplex PCR. Its table lists about 140,000 clones. CDR1 is SGHAT and CDR2 is FQNNGV in the germline V gene. V shed 2 bases and J shed 7 bases, with 14 bases lying between them. The length of the CDR3 is 14 residues. This chain connects TRBV11-2 to TRBJ1-2, with a possible D match to TRBD1 (6 bases). The sequence was collected from a man aged 35 to 55 in good health and CMV-seronegative. Sequencing input: PBMCs. The CDR3 coding sequence is TGTGCCAGCAGCTTAAGGACAGACATGGGTGGCTACACCTTC. Encoded protein: CASSLRTDMGGYTF.